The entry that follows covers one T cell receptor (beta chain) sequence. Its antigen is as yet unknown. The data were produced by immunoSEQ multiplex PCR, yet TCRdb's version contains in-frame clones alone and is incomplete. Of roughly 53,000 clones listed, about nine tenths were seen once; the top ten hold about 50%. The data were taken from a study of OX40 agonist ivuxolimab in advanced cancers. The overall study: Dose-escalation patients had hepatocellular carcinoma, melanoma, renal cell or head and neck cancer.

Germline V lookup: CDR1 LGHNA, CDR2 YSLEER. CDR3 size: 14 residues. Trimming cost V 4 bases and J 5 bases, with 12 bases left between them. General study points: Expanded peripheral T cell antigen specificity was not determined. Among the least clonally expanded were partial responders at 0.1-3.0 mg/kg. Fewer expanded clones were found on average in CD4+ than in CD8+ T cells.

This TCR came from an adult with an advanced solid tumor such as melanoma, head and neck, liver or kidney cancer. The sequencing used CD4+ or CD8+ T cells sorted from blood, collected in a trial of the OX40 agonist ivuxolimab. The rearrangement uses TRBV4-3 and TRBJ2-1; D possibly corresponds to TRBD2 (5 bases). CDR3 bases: TGCGCCAGCAGCCTTAGACTACCTCACAATGAGCAGTTCTTC. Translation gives CASSLRLPHNEQFF.